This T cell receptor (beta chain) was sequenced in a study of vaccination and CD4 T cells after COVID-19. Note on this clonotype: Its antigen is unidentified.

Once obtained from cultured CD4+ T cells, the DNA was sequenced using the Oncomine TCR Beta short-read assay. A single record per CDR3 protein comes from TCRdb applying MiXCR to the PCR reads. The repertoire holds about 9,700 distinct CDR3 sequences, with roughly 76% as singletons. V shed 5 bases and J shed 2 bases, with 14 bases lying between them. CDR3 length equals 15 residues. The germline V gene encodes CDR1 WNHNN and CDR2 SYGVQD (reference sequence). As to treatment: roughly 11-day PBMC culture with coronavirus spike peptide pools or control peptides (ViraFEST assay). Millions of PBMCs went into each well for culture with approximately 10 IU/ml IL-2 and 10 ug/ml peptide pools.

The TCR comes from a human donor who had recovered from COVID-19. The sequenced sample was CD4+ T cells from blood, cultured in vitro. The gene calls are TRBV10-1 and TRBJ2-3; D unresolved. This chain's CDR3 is CASSSGQLFTDTQYF. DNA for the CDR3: TGCGCCAGCAGTTCGGGCCAGCTCTTCACAGATACGCAGTATTTT.